This is a list of T cell receptor beta chains from one sample in a study of blood T cells in healthy people across ages. MiXCR, applied by TCRdb to the 5' RACE reads, yields one record per CDR3 protein. The sample includes 750,000 or so distinct CDR3 sequences, roughly 25% seen only once; the top ten take under 10%. These same records also appear under a second study, on T cells of mothers and their children.

Sequencing input: blood. These receptors came from a boy between 10 and 17 years old in good health. CDR3s include the opening cysteine and the closing phenylalanine or tryptophan. D genes are given only for firm matches. Size tells how often a clone was seen (once, few, many) or the class of an expanded clone, and some rows leave it out.

J gene: TRBJ2-1; V gene: TRBV6-1; clone size: NA; D gene: TRBD2; CDR3 DNA: TGTGCCAGCAGTCACCGGGACTACCAGCAGTTCTTC; CDR3 protein: CASSHRDYQQFF
J gene: TRBJ1-4; V gene: TRBV4-1; clone size: few; D gene: NA; CDR3 DNA: TGCGCCAGCAGCCAAGTCGTGACCCAATATAATGAAAAACTGTTTTTT; CDR3 protein: CASSQVVTQYNEKLFF
J gene: TRBJ2-7; V gene: TRBV5-1; clone size: few; D gene: NA; CDR3 DNA: TGCGCCAGCAGCCCCAATGTGGGGGGATCCTCCTACGAGCAGTACTTC; CDR3 protein: CASSPNVGGSSYEQYF
J gene: TRBJ2-3; V gene: TRBV10-3; clone size: NA; D gene: NA; CDR3 DNA: TGTGCCATCAGGACGCCGGGAACCGAAGCAGATACGCAGTATTTT; CDR3 protein: CAIRTPGTEADTQYF
J gene: TRBJ2-5; V gene: TRBV6-6; clone size: few; D gene: NA; CDR3 DNA: TGCGCCAGCAGTTACTTGACCGATGTTCAAGAGACCCAGTACTTC; CDR3 protein: CASSYLTDVQETQYF
J gene: TRBJ2-7; V gene: TRBV20-1; clone size: NA; D gene: TRBD2; CDR3 DNA: TGCAGTGCGAAGGGACTAGCGGGGGGGCTTTCTTACGAGCAGTACTTC; CDR3 protein: CSAKGLAGGLSYEQYF
J gene: TRBJ2-7; V gene: TRBV12-3/TRBV12-4; clone size: NA; D gene: NA; CDR3 DNA: TGTGCCAGCAGTTATAACCACGGATACGAGCAGTACTTC; CDR3 protein: CASSYNHGYEQYF
J gene: TRBJ1-2; V gene: TRBV28; clone size: NA; D gene: TRBD1; CDR3 DNA: TGTGCCAGCAGTTTATCTTCAGGGGGCAGATATGGCTACACCTTC; CDR3 protein: CASSLSSGGRYGYTF
J gene: TRBJ1-6; V gene: TRBV27; clone size: NA; D gene: NA; CDR3 DNA: TGTGCCAGCAGTTTAGGGTACGTGGCAGGGAGCAATTCACCCCTCCACTTT; CDR3 protein: CASSLGYVAGSNSPLHF
J gene: TRBJ1-2; V gene: TRBV14; clone size: NA; D gene: NA; CDR3 DNA: TGTGCCAGCAGCCAAGATATCGGACAGCTCTATGGCTACACCTTC; CDR3 protein: CASSQDIGQLYGYTF
J gene: TRBJ2-7; V gene: TRBV28; clone size: few; D gene: NA; CDR3 DNA: TGTGCCAGCAGTTGGGGGGCCGGGTACGAGCAGTACTTC; CDR3 protein: CASSWGAGYEQYF
J gene: TRBJ2-3; V gene: TRBV12-3/TRBV12-4; clone size: NA; D gene: TRBD2; CDR3 DNA: TGTGCCAGCAGTTATAAGCTAGCGGGAGTGGGGGCAGATACGCAGTATTTT; CDR3 protein: CASSYKLAGVGADTQYF
J gene: TRBJ1-5; V gene: TRBV12-3/TRBV12-4; clone size: NA; D gene: NA; CDR3 DNA: TGTGCCAGCAGCCCCCCGGACCCACGGGGCAATCAGCCCCAGCATTTT; CDR3 protein: CASSPPDPRGNQPQHF
J gene: TRBJ2-3; V gene: TRBV29-1; clone size: NA; D gene: NA; CDR3 DNA: TGCAGCGTTGTGGGGGGGCGGCAGTATTTT; CDR3 protein: CSVVGGRQYF
J gene: TRBJ2-7; V gene: TRBV9; clone size: few; D gene: NA; CDR3 DNA: TGTGCCAGCAGTGAGGGGGCCTACGAGCAGTACTTC; CDR3 protein: CASSEGAYEQYF
J gene: TRBJ2-1; V gene: TRBV12-3/TRBV12-4; clone size: NA; D gene: NA; CDR3 DNA: TGTGCCAGCGTCGGGGCCCTATACAATGAGCAGTTCTTC; CDR3 protein: CASVGALYNEQFF
J gene: TRBJ2-7; V gene: TRBV12-3/TRBV12-4; clone size: few; D gene: NA; CDR3 DNA: TGTGCCAGCAGTTACCAGGGCGTTAGCTACGAGCAGTACTTC; CDR3 protein: CASSYQGVSYEQYF